What follows are 32 T cell receptor beta chains derived from one specimen sequenced in a study of molecular identifiers for immune sequencing clone quantification. TCRdb reprocessed the PCR reads via MiXCR and lists one record per CDR3 protein. This table has under 350,000 distinct CDR3 sequences, roughly a quarter appearing once. The sequenced material came from naive CD8+ T cells from blood, with Jurkat cell RNA spiked in. Described subset: FACS-sorted CD8+CD4-CCR7+CD45RA+ naive T cells. The receptors were sampled from a human donor in good health. Some libraries in this study had Jurkat cell RNA spiked in.

This clonotype has a count of ten or more. The rearrangement joins TRBV13 to TRBJ2-3, with D uncertain. This CDR3 spans 12 amino acids. Germline V gene sequence: CDR1 PRHDT, CDR2 FYEKMQ (reference sequence). The germline V and J ends were trimmed by 5 bases and 5 bases, with 8 bases remaining between them. CDR3: CASSPILDTQYF. The CDR3, as DNA: TGTGCCAGCAGCCCAATATTAGATACGCAGTATTTT.

This clonotype was seen many times. The chain uses TRBV12-3 or TRBV12-4 and TRBJ1-5; perhaps TRBD1 as D (6 bases). This CDR3 has 13 residues. V dropped 9 bases and J dropped 6 bases, with 15 bases sitting between them. The CDR3 coding sequence is TGTGCCAGTACACTGGGGGGCACTCAGCCCCAGCATTTT. Translating gives CASTLGGTQPQHF.

This clonotype showed up just a few times. The chain links TRBV14 to TRBJ1-5; D is uncertain. This CDR3 is built from 11 residues. Germline assignment: CDR1 SGHDN and CDR2 FVKESK. Deletions cut 4 bases from V and 2 bases from J, with 0 bases between. CDR3 amino acids: CASSRNQPQHF. The CDR3 DNA reads TGTGCCAGCAGCCGCAATCAGCCCCAGCATTTT.

Remarks on this clonotype: This sequence may be a read error, since a much larger clone differs from it by one base. The gene calls are TRBV29-1 and TRBJ1-3; possibly TRBD1 for D (6 bases). The CDR3 is 14 amino acids. The germline V gene has CDR1 SQVTM and CDR2 ANQGSEA. The DNA for the CDR3 is TGCAGCGTTGAACAGGGGCTCTCTGGATACACCATATATTTT. This sequence encodes CSVEQGLSGYTIYF.

This clonotype was observed at least ten times. J is TRBJ1-1 and V is TRBV14, with unresolved D. This CDR3 region has 14 residues. V lost 4 bases and J lost 5, with 14 bases in between. In germline, CDR1 is SGHDN, CDR2 FVKESK. CDR3 protein: CASSPTLLGTEAFF. CDR3 bases: TGTGCCAGCAGCCCGACCCTACTGGGGACTGAAGCTTTCTTT. Filled out from reference TRBV14 and TRBJ1-1, the complete variable domain reads EAGVTQFPSHSVIEKGQTVTLRCDPISGHDNLYWYRRVMGKEIKFLLHFVKESKQDESGMPNNRFLAERTGGTYSTLKVQPAELEDSGVYFCASSPTLLGTEAFFGQGTRLTVV.

The rearrangement links TRBV5-4 to TRBJ2-7, with 13 bases identical to TRBD2. Trimming removed 4 bases from V and 4 bases from J; junction bases left unmatched: 11. This CDR3 spans 17 amino acids. Germline V gives CDR1 SGHNT, CDR2 YYREEE (reference sequence). The CDR3 spells CASSPSAGTSGAYEQYF. CDR3 bases: TGTGCCAGCAGCCCCAGCGCCGGGACTAGCGGGGCTTACGAGCAGTACTTC.

This clonotype appeared a single time. V gene TRBV9 combines with J gene TRBJ2-7; TRBD2 matches at 8 bases. The CDR3 sequence is 13 residues long. Germline V gene data show CDR1 as SGDLS and CDR2 as YYNGEE. J lost 6 bases, V lost 7 bases, and 9 bases had no gene match. CDR3 residues: CASRPGGGIEQYF. The CDR3 nucleotides are TGTGCCAGCCGCCCGGGGGGGGGGATCGAGCAGTACTTC.

This clonotype was seen only a few times. This rearrangement joins TRBV7-9 to TRBJ1-1; possible D gene TRBD1, 6 bases. This CDR3 has 15 amino acids. Looked up from germline, CDR1 is SEHNR and CDR2 is FQNEAQ (reference sequence). Trimming took off 0 bases at V and 5 bases at J, with 13 bases between the two ends. This CDR3 is CASSLASGVGTEAFF. CDR3 sequence (DNA): TGTGCCAGCAGCTTAGCATCAGGGGTTGGGACTGAAGCTTTCTTT.

The chain joins TRBV4-3 to TRBJ2-5, with D possibly matching TRBD1 (6 bases). CDR3 length: 14 amino acids. Germline V gene data show CDR1 as LGHNA and CDR2 as YSLEER. V shed 4 bases and J shed 5 bases, with 14 bases lying between them. The CDR3 spells CASSPPTGYETQYF. CDR3 DNA: TGCGCCAGCAGCCCCCCAACAGGGTACGAGACCCAGTACTTC.

In its sample, this clonotype was seen many times. The chain combines TRBV5-5 with TRBJ2-7; weak D call: TRBD2 (5 bases). CDR3 size: 15 residues. Germline V gives CDR1 SGHKS, CDR2 YYEKEE (reference sequence). V was trimmed by 1 base and J by 5 bases, leaving 16 bases between them. This CDR3 reads CASSLLIGSIHEQYF. DNA of the CDR3: TGTGCCAGCAGCTTGTTAATAGGGAGTATCCACGAGCAGTACTTC.

This clonotype turned up a few times. For the CDR3, the DNA is TGTGCCACCAGTGACCAGGACAGGGGGCAGATAGATACGCAGTATTTT. This gives the protein CATSDQDRGQIDTQYF. The chain combines TRBV24-1 with TRBJ2-3, with TRBD1 identical over 11 bases. After removal of 4 bases from V and 5 bases from J, the junction contained 7 bases not matched to a gene. From germline, CDR1 is KGHDR and CDR2 SFDVKD. This CDR3 contains 16 residues.

The V and J genes are TRBV9 and TRBJ2-1; 7 bases fit TRBD1. Per the germline V gene, CDR1 is SGDLS and CDR2 is YYNGEE. The CDR3 sequence is 12 residues long. V gave up 3 bases and J gave up 9 bases; unmatched junction bases: 3. In DNA, the CDR3 is TGTGCCAGCAGCGCCGGGACAGCTGAGCAGTTCTTC. It encodes CASSAGTAEQFF.

Comment on this clonotype: One junction end does not reproduce the germline sequence, and a read error may be involved. The V gene is TRBV29-1, the J gene TRBJ2-7; D may be TRBD1 (6 bases). There are 13 residues in the CDR3. Per the germline V gene, CDR1 is SQVTM and CDR2 is ANQGSEA. CDR3 sequence: CSAEDSRGYEQYF. In DNA form, the CDR3 reads TGCAGCGCTGAAGATAGCAGGGGATACGAGCAGTACTTC.

This clonotype was observed a handful of times. The genes are TRBV28 and TRBJ1-2; no reliable D call. This CDR3 is 14 amino acids long. The V end lost 7 bases, the J end lost 8 bases, and 20 bases lay between the germline ends. CDR1 MDHEN and CDR2 SYDVKM come from the germline V gene. The DNA of the CDR3 is TGTGCCAGCAAGGGCAGGTCCTTCTTTGGGGGCTACACCTTC. Encoded protein: CASKGRSFFGGYTF.

There are many counts of this clonotype. The gene calls are TRBV12-3 or TRBV12-4 and TRBJ2-3; D call uncertain. Trimming removed 6 bases at V and 0 bases at J, with 10 bases between. The CDR3 has 14 amino acids. In DNA form, the CDR3 reads TGTGCCAGCAGCAAAAGCGAGAGCACAGATACGCAGTATTTT. As protein: CASSKSESTDTQYF.

J is TRBJ2-2 and V is TRBV18, with D possibly being TRBD1 (6 bases). Germline V gene data show CDR1 as KGHSH and CDR2 as LQKENI. The CDR3 totals 16 residues. Trimming removed 0 bases from V and 1 base from J, with 9 bases in between. Here the CDR3 reads CASSPPEDRNTGELFF. CDR3 DNA sequence: TGTGCCAGCTCACCACCGGAGGACAGGAACACCGGGGAGCTGTTTTTT.

This clonotype was counted ten times or more. The chain has TRBV11-2 and TRBJ1-1; D is ambiguous. The germline V gene has CDR1 SGHAT and CDR2 FQNNGV. The CDR3 length is 13 residues. Deletions cut 5 bases from V and 2 bases from J, with 9 bases between. The CDR3 DNA reads as TGTGCCAGCAGCCAGAATGACAACACTGAAGCTTTCTTT. Translated: CASSQNDNTEAFF.

Comment on this clonotype: A much bigger clone sits one base away, suggesting this may be a read error. V and J are TRBV2 and TRBJ1-4, with D possibly matching TRBD1 (5 bases). V was pared by 7 bases and J by 14 bases, with 23 bases between. Germline V gives CDR1 SNHLY, CDR2 FYNNEI. This CDR3 comprises 14 residues. CDR3 bases: TGTGCCAGCATGTTGGTGGGGGTAATGATCCGTCTGTTTTTT. Amino acid sequence: CASMLVGVMIRLFF.

As for this clonotype: One end of the junction varies from germline; a read error may be responsible. The chain employs TRBV19 and TRBJ2-1, with 10 nucleotides matching TRBD1. CDR1 is LNHDA, CDR2 SQIVND, per germline (reference sequence). The length of the CDR3 is 14 residues. In DNA, the CDR3 is TGTGCCACTTGGGGACAGGGGATGAACAATGAGGAGTTCTTC. The encoded protein is CATWGQGMNNEEFF.

This clonotype was observed many times. The gene calls are TRBV5-1 and TRBJ2-1; the match to TRBD2 covers 7 bases. CDR1 is SGHRS and CDR2 is YFSETQ in the germline V gene. This CDR3 is 16 amino acids long. With V trimmed by 0 bases and J by 2 bases, 5 bases remained unmatched. The CDR3 bases are TGCGCCAGCAGCTTGGGCCTAGCGGCGACCTACAATGAGCAGTTCTTC. Translated, it gives CASSLGLAATYNEQFF.

This clonotype was seen ten or more times. The chain is built from TRBV7-2 and TRBJ2-7, with D unclear. Germline CDR1 and CDR2: SGHTA and FQGNSA. V lost 1 base, J lost 2 bases, and 9 bases lay in between. This CDR3 contains 14 residues. CDR3 DNA: TGTGCCAGCAGCTTAGTTCCAGGCCCCTACGAGCAGTACTTC. It is translated as CASSLVPGPYEQYF.

As concerns this clonotype: A read error may explain this, as a much larger clone is one base away. This rearrangement joins TRBV28 to TRBJ2-5, with D perhaps TRBD1 or TRBD2 (5 bases each). V shed 5 bases and J shed 1 base, with 14 bases lying between them. There are 15 residues in the CDR3. Germline loops: CDR1 MDHEN, CDR2 SYDVKM. The CDR3 is CASSRRRQGQETQYF. CDR3 nucleotide sequence: TGTGCCAGCAGTCGTCGGAGGCAGGGCCAAGAGACCCAGTACTTC.

The chain combines TRBV21-1 with TRBJ1-1; TRBD1 is the table's D call, not checked against the DNA. TRBV21-1 is reported as a pseudogene. The CDR3 is made up of 14 amino acids. For the CDR3, the DNA is TGTGCCAGCACCCCCTGGACTGGAAACACTGAAGCTTTCTTT. Translation gives CASTPWTGNTEAFF.

This clonotype was observed a single time. This is likely a read error, given that the CDR3 carries no conserved phenylalanine or tryptophan at its end. This chain connects TRBV4-1 to TRBJ2-1; 7 bases match TRBD1. Trimming removed 4 bases from V and 2 bases from J; junction bases left unmatched: 8. The CDR3 has 16 amino acids. Germline-derived CDR1 and CDR2 are MGHRA and YSYEKL. The CDR3 DNA reads as TGCGCCAGCAGCCTCCTAGACAGGGCCACCTACAATGAGCAGTTCTTA. Its translation: CASSLLDRATYNEQFL.

This clonotype was picked up many times. The V gene is TRBV4-2, the J gene TRBJ2-7; 8 nucleotides match TRBD1. Trimming cost V 4 bases and J 4 bases; bases outside gene matches: 6. CDR3 length: 14 amino acids. Germline loops: CDR1 LGHNA, CDR2 YNFKEQ. The CDR3 coding sequence is TGTGCCAGCAGCCTGACAGGGGTCGGATACGAGCAGTACTTC. This codes for CASSLTGVGYEQYF.

This clonotype was detected a few times. The rearrangement uses TRBV7-6 and TRBJ2-3, with 10 bases that match TRBD2. The germline CDR1 and CDR2 sequences are SGHVS and FNYEAQ. This CDR3 is 16 amino acids long. V shed 3 bases, J shed 6 bases, and the junction held 9 bases outside the gene matches. The CDR3 is CASSFLAGVPTDTQYF. Written as DNA, the CDR3 is TGTGCCAGCAGCTTCCTAGCGGGAGTACCTACGGATACGCAGTATTTT.

V is TRBV7-9 and J is TRBJ2-7, with 7 bases aligning to TRBD2. The CDR3 extends over 13 amino acids. Germline CDR1 and CDR2: SEHNR and FQNEAQ (reference sequence). The junction had 5 bases not matched to a gene; V was cut back by 3 bases and J by 6 bases. CDR3 residues: CASSFEGRGEQYF. In nucleotides, the CDR3 is TGTGCCAGCAGCTTTGAAGGGAGGGGCGAGCAGTACTTC.

With regard to this clonotype: This clone may be a read error of a much larger clone one base away. The chain has TRBV29-1 and TRBJ2-5; 8 nucleotides line up with TRBD1. Germline CDR1 reads SQVTM; CDR2 reads ANQGSEA. With 4 bases clipped from V and 4 bases from J, the junction kept 5 bases outside the gene matches. The CDR3 runs to 13 residues. CDR3 in amino acids: CSVGDRGGETQYF. CDR3 nucleotide sequence: TGCAGCGTTGGTGACAGGGGCGGAGAGACCCAGTACTTC.

This clonotype was seen more than once but under ten times. A much larger clone lies a single base off, so this may be a read error. V is TRBV29-1 and J is TRBJ2-3, with D perhaps TRBD2 (5 bases). The CDR3 sequence is 14 residues long. V dropped 8 bases and J dropped 0 bases, with 15 bases sitting between them. The germline CDR1 and CDR2 sequences are SQVTM and ANQGSEA. CDR3 sequence reads: CSIRGPTSTDTQYF. CDR3 coding DNA: TGCAGCATTCGGGGTCCTACTAGCACAGATACGCAGTATTTT.

This chain uses TRBV13 with TRBJ1-1; D is ambiguous. This CDR3 is 14 amino acids long. Germline V CDR1 and CDR2: PRHDT, FYEKMQ (reference sequence). Deletions cut 4 bases from V and 0 bases from J, with 9 bases between. CDR3 sequence (DNA): TGTGCCAGCAGCTGGTTAGATATGAACACTGAAGCTTTCTTT. Residues: CASSWLDMNTEAFF.

This clonotype was observed at least ten times. V gene TRBV5-6 combines with J gene TRBJ2-5; TRBD1 is a possible D gene (6 bases). The V end was cut by 6 bases, the J end by 4 bases, with 19 bases between. The germline gives CDR1 SGHDT, CDR2 YYEEEE. CDR3 length equals 15 residues. CDR3 region: CASTRVGALLETQYF. The CDR3 DNA sequence: TGTGCCAGCACCCGGGTGGGGGCATTGTTAGAGACCCAGTACTTC. Full variable domain (remainder filled in from reference TRBV5-6 and TRBJ2-5): DAGVTQSPTHLIKTRGQQVTLRCSPKSGHDTVSWYQQALGQGPQFIFQYYEEEERQRGNFPDRFSGHQFPNYSSELNVNALLLGDSALYLCASTRVGALLETQYFGPGTRLLVL.

The rearrangement joins TRBV5-1 to TRBJ1-1; 8 positions agree with TRBD1. This CDR3 is 13 amino acids long. J lost 8 bases, V lost 4 bases, and 7 bases had no gene match. Germline V lookup: CDR1 SGHRS, CDR2 YFSETQ. Written as DNA, the CDR3 is TGCGCCAGCAGCCTGGGACAGGACGCCGAAGCTTTCTTT. Protein sequence: CASSLGQDAEAFF.